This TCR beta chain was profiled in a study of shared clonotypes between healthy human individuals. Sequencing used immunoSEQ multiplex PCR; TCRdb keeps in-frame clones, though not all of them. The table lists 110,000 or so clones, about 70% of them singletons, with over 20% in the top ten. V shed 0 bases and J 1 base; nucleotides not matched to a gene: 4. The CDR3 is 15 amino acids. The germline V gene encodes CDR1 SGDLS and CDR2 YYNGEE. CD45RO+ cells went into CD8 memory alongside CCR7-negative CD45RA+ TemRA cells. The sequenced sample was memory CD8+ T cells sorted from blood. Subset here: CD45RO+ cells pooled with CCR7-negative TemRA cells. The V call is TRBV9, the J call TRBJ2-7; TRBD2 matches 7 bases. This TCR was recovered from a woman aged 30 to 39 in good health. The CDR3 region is CASSVGSGPSYEQYF. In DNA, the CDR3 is TGTGCCAGCAGCGTAGGTAGCGGGCCTTCCTACGAGCAGTACTTC.